This is a list of T cell receptor beta chains from one sample in a study of T cells after yellow fever vaccination. TCRdb independently ran MiXCR on the 5' RACE reads; one entry per CDR3 protein. The sample has approximately 550,000 distinct CDR3 sequences, roughly 21% seen once. The material was PBMCs, obtained 15 days after the yellow fever booster vaccination. The receptors stem from a man aged 30 to 39 who received the YFV17D yellow fever vaccine. CDR3s include the opening cysteine and the closing phenylalanine or tryptophan. A D gene is named only where the DNA matches it firmly. Clone size is shown for a subset of rows, as once, few, many or a class of expanded clone.

clone_size | j_call | v_call | d_call | cdr3_aa | cdr3_nt
- | TRBJ2-1 | TRBV29-1 | TRBD2 | CSVEGLAGDNEQFF | TGCAGCGTTGAGGGTCTAGCGGGGGACAATGAGCAGTTCTTC
- | TRBJ2-2 | TRBV7-7 | TRBD2 | CASSTGLAGTGELFF | TGTGCCAGCAGCACGGGACTAGCGGGCACCGGGGAGCTGTTTTTT
few | TRBJ2-7 | TRBV7-3 | - | CASSPEGKSYEQYF | TGTGCCAGCAGCCCCGAGGGAAAATCCTACGAGCAGTACTTC
- | TRBJ2-1 | TRBV20-1 | TRBD2 | CTRAGADEQFF | TGCACAAGAGCGGGAGCTGATGAGCAGTTCTTC
few | TRBJ2-1 | TRBV6-1 | TRBD2 | CASSPTSGSTNEQFF | TGTGCCAGCAGCCCCACTAGCGGGTCCACAAATGAGCAGTTCTTC
many | TRBJ2-1 | TRBV7-9 | - | CASSLVRGFYNEQFF | TGTGCCAGCAGCTTAGTACGAGGTTTCTACAATGAGCAGTTCTTC
- | TRBJ2-7 | TRBV2 | TRBD1 | CASSEGDRGTYEQYF | TGTGCCAGCAGTGAGGGGGACAGGGGGACCTACGAGCAGTACTTC
few | TRBJ2-5 | TRBV7-2 | TRBD1 | CATQARGGYETQYF | TGTGCCACCCAAGCCAGAGGGGGCTATGAGACCCAGTACTTC
- | TRBJ2-1 | TRBV7-2 | TRBD2 | CASSRAGAYNEQFF | TGTGCCAGCAGCCGAGCGGGAGCTTACAATGAGCAGTTCTTC
- | TRBJ2-7 | TRBV28 | TRBD2 | CASSSAVAGAYEQYF | TGTGCCAGCAGTTCCGCCGTAGCGGGAGCCTACGAGCAGTACTTC
- | TRBJ2-1 | TRBV11-2 | TRBD2 | CASSLAGTRYEQFF | TGTGCCAGCAGCTTAGCCGGGACTAGATATGAGCAGTTCTTC
few | TRBJ2-1 | TRBV7-2 | TRBD2 | CASSRLAGAGNEQFF | TGTGCCAGCAGCCGGCTAGCGGGAGCCGGCAATGAGCAGTTCTTC
few | TRBJ1-6 | TRBV30 | - | CAWTGRLAYNSPLHF | TGTGCCTGGACCGGAAGGCTCGCCTATAATTCACCCCTCCACTTT
few | TRBJ2-1 | TRBV2 | TRBD2 | CASQGLAGVRYNEQFF | TGTGCCAGCCAAGGACTAGCGGGAGTTAGGTACAATGAGCAGTTCTTC
- | TRBJ2-5 | TRBV28 | TRBD1 | CASSRQGGAETQYF | TGTGCCAGCAGTCGACAGGGTGGTGCGGAGACCCAGTACTTC
few | TRBJ1-1 | TRBV12-3/TRBV12-4 | - | CASNPGVDEAFF | TGTGCCAGCAACCCCGGGGTCGATGAAGCTTTCTTT
- | TRBJ1-2 | TRBV12-3/TRBV12-4 | - | CASSMLSSKANYGYTF | TGTGCCAGCAGTATGTTGAGTTCCAAAGCTAACTATGGCTACACCTTC
many | TRBJ1-1 | TRBV6-2/TRBV6-3 | - | CASKGYMNTEAFF | TGTGCCAGCAAAGGGTATATGAACACTGAAGCTTTCTTT
- | TRBJ2-3 | TRBV20-1 | TRBD1 | CSASSQGIDTQYF | TGCAGTGCTAGTTCACAGGGGATAGATACGCAGTATTTT
few | TRBJ2-1 | TRBV6-5 | - | CASRRQGNEQFF | TGTGCCAGCAGACGCCAGGGCAATGAGCAGTTCTTC
few | TRBJ2-1 | TRBV24-1 | TRBD2 | CATSDRLAGAGYNEQFF | TGTGCCACCAGTGACAGACTAGCGGGCGCGGGGTACAATGAGCAGTTCTTC
few | TRBJ1-6 | TRBV20-1 | - | CSARDPPGVWSPLHF | TGCAGTGCTAGAGATCCGCCAGGGGTTTGGTCACCCCTCCACTTT
many | TRBJ2-7 | TRBV7-2 | TRBD2 | CASSLRTSGSYEQYF | TGTGCCAGCAGCTTGCGGACTAGCGGGTCCTACGAGCAGTACTTC
- | TRBJ2-7 | TRBV20-1 | TRBD1 | CSARRTGNNEQYF | TGCAGTGCTAGACGGACAGGGAACAACGAGCAGTACTTC
few | TRBJ2-7 | TRBV7-2 | TRBD2 | CASSTTGGGSFEQYF | TGTGCCAGCAGCACAACTGGGGGGGGTAGTTTTGAGCAGTACTTC
- | TRBJ2-5 | TRBV24-1 | TRBD1 | CATSDVQGYQETQYF | TGTGCCACCAGTGATGTACAGGGGTACCAAGAGACCCAGTACTTC
few | TRBJ2-3 | TRBV12-3/TRBV12-4 | TRBD2 | CASRVAGGVDTQYF | TGTGCCAGCAGGGTAGCGGGAGGGGTGGATACGCAGTATTTT
few | TRBJ1-1 | TRBV5-5 | TRBD1 | CASSWGQGGNTEAFF | TGTGCCAGCAGCTGGGGACAGGGCGGGAACACTGAAGCTTTCTTT
few | TRBJ2-1 | TRBV7-2 | - | CASSLERDPGDEQFF | TGTGCCAGCAGCTTAGAAAGGGACCCCGGGGATGAGCAGTTCTTC
few | TRBJ1-1 | TRBV6-1 | - | CASRPVRDTEAFF | TGTGCCAGCAGGCCCGTAAGGGACACTGAAGCTTTCTTT
- | TRBJ2-7 | TRBV7-2 | TRBD2 | CASSTGLAGDKQYF | TGTGCCAGCAGCACTGGACTAGCGGGAGACAAGCAGTACTTC
few | TRBJ2-1 | TRBV24-1 | - | CATSDGGYNEQFF | TGTGCCACCAGTGATGGGGGTTACAATGAGCAGTTCTTC
- | TRBJ2-6 | TRBV29-1 | - | CSTLHSGANVLTF | TGCAGCACACTCCACTCTGGGGCCAACGTCCTGACTTTC
- | TRBJ2-1 | TRBV5-1 | TRBD2 | CASTGVAGGPNPEQFF | TGCGCCAGCACCGGGGTAGCGGGAGGGCCCAACCCTGAGCAGTTCTTC
- | TRBJ2-7 | TRBV21-1 | - | CASSPRLAGGHEQYF | TGTGCCAGCAGCCCCCGACTTGCGGGAGGCCACGAGCAGTACTTC
- | TRBJ2-5 | TRBV6-1 | - | CASSRTVGGETQYF | TGTGCCAGCAGCCGAACCGTAGGGGGGGAGACCCAGTACTTC
few | TRBJ2-7 | TRBV3-1 | - | CASSQIPGTYEQYF | TGTGCCAGCAGCCAGATCCCGGGAACCTACGAGCAGTACTTC
- | TRBJ1-1 | TRBV29-1 | - | CSVVSGGIGVGAFF | TGCAGCGTTGTTTCTGGAGGTATTGGTGTTGGAGCTTTCTTT
many | TRBJ1-1 | TRBV20-1 | - | CSAPEGRGITEAFF | TGCAGTGCTCCAGAAGGGAGAGGAATCACTGAAGCTTTCTTT
- | TRBJ2-1 | TRBV5-5 | - | CASSPGTLPVGNEQFF | TGTGCCAGCAGCCCCGGGACCCTCCCGGTGGGGAATGAGCAGTTCTTC
few | TRBJ2-3 | TRBV6-1 | TRBD1 | CASRKTGGQDTQYF | TGTGCCAGCAGGAAAACAGGGGGACAAGATACGCAGTATTTT
- | TRBJ2-5 | TRBV7-9 | TRBD2 | CASRPGGSFQETQYF | TGTGCCAGCAGGCCTGGCGGGAGCTTCCAAGAGACCCAGTACTTC
few | TRBJ2-5 | TRBV4-2 | TRBD2 | CASSQGGLAGSQETQYF | TGTGCCAGCAGCCAAGGGGGCCTAGCGGGATCACAAGAGACCCAGTACTTC
- | TRBJ2-2 | TRBV30 | TRBD2 | CAWTSLRGGNTGELFF | TGTGCCTGGACTTCCCTCCGCGGGGGTAACACCGGGGAGCTGTTTTTT
- | TRBJ2-7 | TRBV20-1 | - | CSATSPLRGLTYEQYF | TGCAGTGCAACTTCCCCGCTTCGGGGACTTACCTACGAGCAGTACTTC